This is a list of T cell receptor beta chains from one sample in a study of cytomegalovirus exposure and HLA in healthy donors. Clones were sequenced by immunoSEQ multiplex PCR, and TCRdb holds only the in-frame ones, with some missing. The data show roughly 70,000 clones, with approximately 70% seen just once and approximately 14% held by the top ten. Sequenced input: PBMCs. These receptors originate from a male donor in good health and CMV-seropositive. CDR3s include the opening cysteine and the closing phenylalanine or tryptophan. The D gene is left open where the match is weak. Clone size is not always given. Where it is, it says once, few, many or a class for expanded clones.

TGTGCCTGGAGTGTACTTGGTGTAGCGGGAGACACCGGGGAGCTGTTTTTT,CAWSVLGVAGDTGELFF,TRBV30,TRBD2,TRBJ2-2,.
TGTGCCAGCACCCGGGCGGGGGTCCCCAATCAGCCCCAGCATTTT,CASTRAGVPNQPQHF,TRBV7-2,.,TRBJ1-5,once
TGTGCCAGGTCGTCCGGGAGTGCTAACACCGGGGAGCTGTTTTTT,CARSSGSANTGELFF,TRBV7-9,.,TRBJ2-2,.
TGCAGCGTGGCCAAGACTAGCGGGAACCAAGAGACCCAGTACTTC,CSVAKTSGNQETQYF,TRBV29-1,TRBD2,TRBJ2-5,few
TGCGCCAGCAGCTCCGGGACAACCTCTGGGGCCAACGTCCTGACTTTC,CASSSGTTSGANVLTF,TRBV5-1,.,TRBJ2-6,once
TGTGCCTGGGGACACCTGAACACTGAAGCTTTCTTT,CAWGHLNTEAFF,TRBV30,.,TRBJ1-1,.
TGCAGCGTCGAGGAGGTGCTGGGTGAGCAGTTCTTC,CSVEEVLGEQFF,TRBV29-1,.,TRBJ2-1,.
TGTGCCAGCAGTTACGATGGGACAGGGGGGACCCAGTACTTC,CASSYDGTGGTQYF,TRBV6-5,TRBD1,TRBJ2-5,few
TGTGCCAGTAGCCTAGCGGGGGGGCAGCTGAATGAGCAGTTCTTC,CASSLAGGQLNEQFF,TRBV19,TRBD2,TRBJ2-1,.
TGTGCCTGGGGGACAGGGAGTCGCGAGCAGTACTTC,CAWGTGSREQYF,TRBV30,TRBD1,TRBJ2-7,few
TGCAGCGACTCGGTGAAGGGGGCGGCGGATCAGCCCCAGCATTTT,CSDSVKGAADQPQHF,TRBV29-1,TRBD1,TRBJ1-5,.
TGTGCCAGCAGCTCAAGGACTAGCTCCTACGAGCAGTACTTC,CASSSRTSSYEQYF,TRBV11-1,TRBD2,TRBJ2-7,.
TGTGCCAGCAGCTTAGGAGCGCCCGTTACGCAGTATTTT,CASSLGAPVTQYF,TRBV11-2,.,TRBJ2-3,few
TGTGCCAGCAGCTTAGGGGGGGTAGCGGGGGCCCTATCCACGGAGACCCAGTACTTC,CASSLGGVAGALSTETQYF,TRBV7-2,TRBD2,TRBJ2-5,.
TGTGCCAGCACCCTTAGTGGGCGCACTGAAGCTTTCTTT,CASTLSGRTEAFF,TRBV6-5,.,TRBJ1-1,.
TGTGCTAGTGGTTCCAGGGAAGGGGGCACTGAAGCTTTCTTT,CASGSREGGTEAFF,TRBV12-5,.,TRBJ1-1,few